The 30 T cell receptor beta chains below come from one sample, sequenced in a study of cytomegalovirus exposure and HLA in healthy donors (dated by TCRdb to 2016 to 2017). The method was the immunoSEQ multiplex PCR assay. A mixture of 60 forward primers for TCR Vbeta segments and 13 reverse primers for TCR Jbeta segments was used in the multiplex PCR. This is the immuneACCESS table as TCRdb keeps it, with only in-frame sequences that have V and J called. A part of the clones is gone; compared with another copy, unresolved V genes explain less than half, and the rest is unexplained. This sample has tens of thousands of clones in its table, and around 72% of those were observed once. The ten largest make up around 3.4% of the sample. Sequencing was done on a sample of PBMCs. The receptors come from a young woman in good health and CMV-seronegative.

Here the CDR3 reads CASSEVALRLNTEAFF. The CDR3 DNA sequence: TGTGCCAGCAGTGAGGTCGCCTTGAGGTTGAACACTGAAGCTTTCTTT. The chain employs TRBV2 and TRBJ1-1; D remains unclear. Looked up from germline, CDR1 is SNHLY and CDR2 is FYNNEI. V was cut by 3 bases and J by 0 bases, with 14 bases left in between. The CDR3 consists of 16 residues.

This chain uses TRBV25-1 with TRBJ2-1, with a possible D match to TRBD2 (6 bases). This CDR3 has 11 residues. Between the trimmed V and J ends, which lost 8 bases and 5 bases, there was a span of 7 bases. The germline V gene encodes CDR1 MGHDK and CDR2 SYGVNS. The CDR3 nucleotides are TGTGCCAGCCGCGGGAACAATGAGCAGTTCTTC. This translates into CASRGNNEQFF.

The CDR3 DNA is TGTGCCAGCAACGCCCAGGGGGCTAGGAGCAATCAGCCCCAGCATTTT. It specifies CASNAQGARSNQPQHF. The genes are TRBV2 and TRBJ1-5; 8 bases are shared with TRBD1. Per the germline V gene, CDR1 is SNHLY and CDR2 is FYNNEI. Trimming removed 7 bases from V and 1 base from J; junction bases left unmatched: 9. The CDR3 has 16 residues.

This chain uses TRBV29-1 with TRBJ1-1; no definite D call. The CDR3 totals 12 residues. Germline CDR1 SQVTM, CDR2 ANQGSEA. The germline V and J ends were trimmed by 6 bases and 5 bases, with 13 bases remaining between them. The CDR3 DNA is TGCAGCGTGGGTATGAGGAATACTGAAGCTTTCTTT. This codes for CSVGMRNTEAFF.

As regards this clone: The junction and the germline gene differ at one end; a read error may be behind it. The rearrangement links TRBV29-1 to TRBJ1-1; D remains ambiguous. This CDR3 has 12 amino acids. The germline CDR1 and CDR2 sequences are SQVTM and ANQGSEA. The CDR3 DNA is TGCAGGGTTGGAGGGATTAACACTGAAGCTTTCTTT. Translating gives CRVGGINTEAFF.

This clone was recorded a few times. This rearrangement joins TRBV28 to TRBJ1-1; 9 nucleotides align to TRBD1. The CDR3 totals 16 residues. Germline V gene data show CDR1 as MDHEN and CDR2 as SYDVKM. With 10 bases clipped from V and 5 bases from J, the junction kept 17 bases outside the gene matches. The CDR3, as DNA: TGTGCCACCTCACCCTGGACAGGGGATGTCTTAACTGAAGCTTTCTTT. Its protein is CATSPWTGDVLTEAFF.

This clone was counted only a few times. The rearrangement links TRBV30 to TRBJ2-7; TRBD2 matches 7 bases. The germline CDR1 and CDR2 sequences are GTSNPN and SVGIG (reference sequence). This CDR3 is 12 amino acids long. This chain's CDR3 is CAGSGVSYEQYF. DNA for the CDR3: TGTGCGGGGAGCGGGGTCTCCTACGAGCAGTACTTC.

The chain carries TRBV28 and TRBJ1-4; 11 bases are shared with TRBD1. The germline V gene encodes CDR1 MDHEN and CDR2 SYDVKM. The CDR3 contains 14 residues. V was pared by 8 bases and J by 7 bases, with 6 bases of the junction left unmatched. The CDR3 sequence is CASSEGTGGEKLFF. The CDR3, as DNA: TGTGCCAGCTCCGAAGGGACAGGGGGTGAAAAACTGTTTTTT. Filled out from reference TRBV28 and TRBJ1-4, the complete variable domain reads DVKVTQSSRYLVKRTGEKVFLECVQDMDHENMFWYRQDPGLGLRLIYFSYDVKMKEKGDIPEGYSVSREKKERFSLILESASTNQTSMYLCASSEGTGGEKLFFGSGTQLSVL.

This chain uses TRBV2 with TRBJ1-5; D is uncertain. Germline V gives CDR1 SNHLY, CDR2 FYNNEI. CDR3 length: 15 amino acids. V was trimmed by 3 bases and J by 1 base, leaving 10 bases between them. The CDR3 sequence is CASSDGAVSNQPQHF. CDR3 nucleotide sequence: TGTGCCAGCAGTGACGGAGCAGTGAGCAATCAGCCCCAGCATTTT.

The rearrangement joins TRBV7-8 to TRBJ2-7; 8 bases agree with TRBD2. Trimming removed 1 base from V and 0 bases from J; junction bases left unmatched: 5. The CDR3 sequence is 16 residues long. Germline CDR1 reads SGHVS; CDR2 reads FQNEAQ. This CDR3 is CASSLGAGGFSYEQYF. CDR3 bases: TGTGCCAGCAGCTTAGGTGCGGGAGGCTTCTCCTACGAGCAGTACTTC.

The V call is TRBV5-1, the J call TRBJ1-1, with 7 bases that match TRBD1. With V trimmed by 5 bases and J by 4 bases, 8 bases remained unmatched. In germline, CDR1 is SGHRS, CDR2 YFSETQ. The CDR3 covers 14 residues. CDR3 protein: CASRATTGATEAFF. In DNA, the CDR3 is TGCGCCAGCAGGGCTACAACAGGGGCCACTGAAGCTTTCTTT.

The chain has TRBV9 and TRBJ2-3, with D unresolved. The CDR3 sequence is 12 residues long. Looked up from germline, CDR1 is SGDLS and CDR2 is YYNGEE. The V end lost 3 bases, the J end lost 6 bases, and 8 bases lay between the germline ends. Here the CDR3 reads CASSAQVDTQYF. For the CDR3, the DNA is TGTGCCAGCAGCGCTCAGGTGGATACGCAGTATTTT.

This clone appeared once. The rearrangement links TRBV6-1 to TRBJ2-5, with TRBD2 matching over 10 bases. The junction had 5 bases not matched to a gene; V was cut back by 6 bases and J by 4 bases. The V gene's germline CDR1 is MNHNS and CDR2 SASEGT. This CDR3 comprises 14 residues. Here the CDR3 DNA reads TGTGCCAGCAGAAAAGCGGGAGGGGTAGAGACCCAGTACTTC. Translation gives CASRKAGGVETQYF.

Turning to this clone: Other DNA sequences in this sample translate to the same CDR3. CDR3 DNA: TGTGCCTGGAGTAGACAGGAGAACACTGAAGCTTTCTTT. Its protein product is CAWSRQENTEAFF. The gene calls are TRBV30 and TRBJ1-1; TRBD1 might be the D (6 bases). The CDR3 is made up of 13 amino acids. Trimming stripped 2 bases from V and 1 base from J, with 8 bases between. The V gene's germline CDR1 is GTSNPN and CDR2 SVGIG (reference sequence). The variable domain in full, with the rest retrieved from reference TRBV30 and TRBJ1-1, is SQTIHQWPATLVQPVGSPLSLECTVEGTSNPNLYWYRQAAGRGLQLLFYSVGIGQISSEVPQNLSASRPQDRQFILSSKKLLLSDSGFYLCAWSRQENTEAFFGQGTRLTVV.

This clone came up once. The V call is TRBV29-1, the J call TRBJ1-1; TRBD1 is a possible D gene (6 bases). Germline V gene lookup returns CDR1 SQVTM and CDR2 ANQGSEA. The CDR3 is 15 amino acids. Trimming pared 6 bases from V and 1 base from J, leaving 18 bases between. CDR3 residues: CSVAVRGQENTEAFF. The CDR3 DNA is TGCAGCGTCGCGGTGCGGGGGCAAGAGAACACTGAAGCTTTCTTT. Full variable domain (outside the CDR3, taken from reference TRBV29-1 and TRBJ1-1): SAVISQKPSRDICQRGTSLTIQCQVDSQVTMMFWYRQQPGQSLTLIATANQGSEATYESGFVIDKFPISRPNLTFSTLTVSNMSPEDSSIYLCSVAVRGQENTEAFFGQGTRLTVV.

This chain links TRBV5-8 with TRBJ1-5; TRBD1 matches 8 bases. This CDR3 spans 15 amino acids. Germline V CDR1 and CDR2: SGHTS, YDEGEE. V lost 3 bases and J lost 6; bases outside the gene matches: 8. CDR3 sequence reads: CASSSGQGVSQPQHF. The CDR3 coding sequence is TGTGCCAGCAGCTCTGGACAGGGTGTGAGTCAGCCCCAGCATTTT. Full variable domain (outside the CDR3, taken from reference TRBV5-8 and TRBJ1-5): EAGVTQSPTHLIKTRGQQATLRCSPISGHTSVYWYQQALGLGLQFLLWYDEGEERNRGNFPPRFSGRQFPNYSSELNVNALELEDSALYLCASSSGQGVSQPQHFGDGTRLSIL.

This clone appeared a few times. The V gene is TRBV21-1, the J gene TRBJ2-2; the table's D call TRBD1 went unverified against the DNA. TRBV21-1 is a pseudogene locus. The CDR3 spans 16 residues. Here the CDR3 DNA reads TGTGCCAGCAGCAAAGAGGCGGACAGGGCCACCGGGGAGCTGTTTTTT. It specifies CASSKEADRATGELFF.

CDR3 region: CSVRLGQGTGELFF. The DNA of the CDR3 is TGCAGCGTTCGTCTGGGACAGGGAACCGGGGAGCTGTTTTTT. V gene TRBV29-1 combines with J gene TRBJ2-2; 9 positions agree with TRBD1. Germline V gene data show CDR1 as SQVTM and CDR2 as ANQGSEA. The CDR3 has 14 residues. V was clipped by 5 bases and J by 5 bases; unmatched bases: 6.

The chain is built from TRBV19 and TRBJ1-1; the D gene is possibly TRBD1 (5 bases). Germline-derived CDR1 and CDR2 are LNHDA and SQIVND (reference sequence). This CDR3 is built from 14 residues. Between the trimmed V and J ends, which lost 4 bases and 7 bases, there was a span of 16 bases. The CDR3 protein is CASSTLVTGYEAFF. CDR3 nucleotide sequence: TGTGCCAGTAGTACTCTAGTTACAGGCTATGAAGCTTTCTTT.

The chain recombines TRBV29-1 with TRBJ1-1; no clear D gene. Per germline, CDR1 SQVTM and CDR2 ANQGSEA. The CDR3 is made up of 11 amino acids. Trimming removed 3 bases from V and 5 bases from J, with 7 bases in between. This CDR3 is CSVDQRTEAFF. In DNA form, the CDR3 reads TGCAGCGTTGATCAACGGACTGAAGCTTTCTTT.

This clone was observed a handful of times. Here the CDR3 reads CASRTGQGLNQPQHF. The CDR3 nucleotides are TGTGCCAGCAGGACGGGACAGGGGCTAAATCAGCCCCAGCATTTT. The chain has TRBV6-6 and TRBJ1-5; 10 bases align to TRBD1. In germline, CDR1 is MNHNY, CDR2 SVGAGI (reference sequence). With 6 bases clipped from V and 4 bases from J, the junction kept 6 bases outside the gene matches. The CDR3 is 15 residues long.

This clone was recorded a few times. The genes are TRBV28 and TRBJ2-1; 7 bases map to TRBD1. The germline gives CDR1 MDHEN, CDR2 SYDVKM. This CDR3 comprises 14 residues. The junction had 5 bases not matched to a gene; V was cut back by 4 bases and J by 5 bases. The CDR3 here is CASSSRQGHNEQFF. CDR3 DNA sequence: TGTGCCAGCAGTTCCCGACAGGGTCACAATGAGCAGTTCTTC.

Note on this clone: The same CDR3 arises from other DNA sequences in this sample as well. V is TRBV28 and J is TRBJ1-5; D possibly corresponds to TRBD1 (6 bases). Germline V CDR1 and CDR2: MDHEN, SYDVKM. This CDR3 has 15 residues. V was clipped by 6 bases and J by 4 bases, with 16 bases between them. This CDR3 reads CASSPGQNPNQPQHF. CDR3 nucleotides: TGTGCCAGCAGCCCAGGACAGAATCCTAATCAGCCCCAGCATTTT.

The CDR3 is CASSPSPQVGGEQYF. The CDR3 coding sequence is TGTGCCAGCAGCCCATCCCCCCAGGTAGGGGGCGAGCAGTACTTC. This chain links TRBV7-6 with TRBJ2-7; D perhaps matches TRBD1 (6 bases). V lost 5 bases, J lost 6 bases, and 20 bases lay in between. This CDR3 has 15 amino acids. Germline loops: CDR1 SGHVS, CDR2 FNYEAQ.

The CDR3 coding sequence is TGTGCCAGCAGCAAAATGACAGGGGGAGAGACCCAGTACTTC. Translated: CASSKMTGGETQYF. The genes are TRBV7-9 and TRBJ2-5; 9 bases align to TRBD1. The CDR3 totals 14 residues. After removal of 5 bases from V and 4 bases from J, the junction contained 5 bases not matched to a gene. Germline V gene sequence: CDR1 SEHNR, CDR2 FQNEAQ (reference sequence).

V and J are TRBV28 and TRBJ1-4, with D hard to call. This CDR3 is 16 amino acids long. Germline values: CDR1 MDHEN, CDR2 SYDVKM. V lost 3 bases and J 2 bases, leaving 13 bases between the germline ends. CDR3: CASSFIGVTTNEKLFF. As DNA, the CDR3 is TGTGCCAGCAGTTTCATAGGAGTGACGACTAATGAAAAACTGTTTTTT.

The V call is TRBV4-1, the J call TRBJ2-5; the D is unclear. Trimming took off 5 bases at V and 6 bases at J, with 10 bases between the two ends. The germline V gene has CDR1 MGHRA and CDR2 YSYEKL. The CDR3 contains 12 residues. The DNA of the CDR3 is TGCGCCAGCAGCTTCCCCCTTAAGACCCAGTACTTC. Its translation is CASSFPLKTQYF.

The CDR3, as DNA: TGTGCCAGCAGCTTGGGACGGGGATACAATGAGCAGTTCTTC. Encoded protein: CASSLGRGYNEQFF. The chain is built from TRBV5-6 and TRBJ2-1; possibly TRBD2 for D (5 bases). V gave up 0 bases and J gave up 4 bases, with 8 bases separating them. CDR3 length equals 14 residues. Germline-derived CDR1 and CDR2 are SGHDT and YYEEEE.

V is TRBV5-8 and J is TRBJ2-1; 10 nucleotides match TRBD1. The germline V gene encodes CDR1 SGHTS and CDR2 YDEGEE. V dropped 0 bases and J dropped 3; count of bases not matched to a gene: 0. The CDR3 runs to 15 residues. In DNA, the CDR3 is TGTGCCAGCAGCTTGGGGGACAGGGGCTACAATGAGCAGTTCTTC. As protein: CASSLGDRGYNEQFF.

The chain recombines TRBV6-6 with TRBJ2-7; D is perhaps TRBD1 (6 bases). The germline gives CDR1 MNHNY, CDR2 SVGAGI (reference sequence). The ends were cut back, 2 bases at V and 5 bases at J, with 7 bases in the middle. The CDR3 is 12 residues long. CDR3 in amino acids: CASSYNRDEQYF. Here the CDR3 DNA reads TGTGCCAGCAGTTACAACAGGGACGAGCAGTACTTC.